Described below is a single T cell receptor beta chain sequence and its context. Antigen: not known. Negative magnetic isolation gave CD8+ and CD4+ cells; FACS enriched CD8+ TEMRA. This specimen comes from a study of CD8 T cells in Susac syndrome. Random-hexamer reverse transcription was applied to about 0.5 to 1 ug RNA. Amplification of TCR beta CDR3 spanned 54 Vbeta and 13 Jbeta via immunoSEQ multiplex PCR. TCRdb itself ran the immunoSEQ multiplex PCR reads through MiXCR, one entry per CDR3 protein. The repertoire includes about 200,000 distinct CDR3 sequences, 95% of them detected once, and approximately 0.08% sits in the top ten. In germline, CDR1 is SQVTM, CDR2 ANQGSEA. The CDR3 is made up of 13 amino acids. V shed 4 bases and J shed 5 bases, with 12 bases lying between them. Regarding the study as a whole: The TCR sequencing and HLA analysis in the study involved a relatively small number of individuals, as the study acknowledged.

This chain joins TRBV29-1 and TRBJ1-5; D is unclear. The TCR originated in a human donor with multiple sclerosis. The sequencing input was CD4+ T cells from PBMCs. CDR3 loop: CSVAAGWDQPQHF. CDR3 nucleotides: TGCAGCGTTGCAGCAGGTTGGGATCAGCCCCAGCATTTT.